This T cell receptor beta chain was observed in a study of blood T cell repertoires in COVID-19. Background on the study: Acute and convalescent COVID-19 specimens originated in the United States, Italy and Spain. T cells, B-cell-depleted T cells, or PBMCs supplied cDNA or gDNA.

Authors' processing steps: Quantification of nucleated cells was approximated via reference gene primer amplification. TCRdb keeps only in-frame clones here, not all; method: immunoSEQ multiplex PCR. That table supplies the V and J calls and clone size; D and trimming were determined from the DNA. The table shows about 100,000 clones, with around 86% occurring only once. This clone has only one observation. CDR1 is LGHNA, CDR2 YSLEER, per germline. J was trimmed by 9 bases and V by 4 bases; bases with no gene match: 4. The CDR3 loop spans 15 amino acids. This TCR came from a man in his sixties with acute or convalescent COVID-19. V is TRBV4-3 and J is TRBJ2-1; TRBD2 aligns across 15 bases. Input material: peripheral blood. CDR3 DNA: TGCGCCAGCAGCCCGGGACTAGCGGGAGGCTTTGAGCAGTTCTTC. Translating it yields CASSPGLAGGFEQFF.